What follows are 19 T cell receptor beta chains derived from one specimen sequenced in a study of memory CD4+ T cells and cytomegalovirus serostatus. The sort gate was single viable CD3+CD4+CD8-CD45RO+ cells for memory CD4+ T cells. Sequencing used immunoSEQ multiplex PCR; TCRdb keeps in-frame clones, though not all of them. The table includes about 48,000 clones, roughly 78% detected once. Sequenced: memory CD4+ T cells from blood. These receptors originate from an adult in good health and CMV-seronegative.

The chain couples TRBV5-1 to TRBJ1-4; no firm D call. The CDR3 has 14 residues. CDR1 is SGHRS and CDR2 is YFSETQ in the germline V gene. Trimming took off 5 bases at V and 4 bases at J, with 12 bases between the two ends. CDR3 sequence reads: CASRPEGGNEKLFF. DNA of the CDR3: TGCGCCAGCAGGCCTGAGGGCGGTAATGAAAAACTGTTTTTT.

CDR3 amino acids: CASSITDSNQPQHF. The CDR3 region has the DNA TGTGCCAGCAGCATTACTGATAGCAATCAGCCCCAGCATTTT. V and J are TRBV7-9 and TRBJ1-5; unclear D gene. Per the germline V gene, CDR1 is SEHNR and CDR2 is FQNEAQ (reference sequence). V was pared by 5 bases and J by 0 bases, with 8 bases between. CDR3 length: 14 residues.

The rearrangement joins TRBV21-1 to TRBJ1-5; the table's D call of TRBD1 was not tested on the DNA. TRBV21-1 is a pseudogene segment. The CDR3 loop spans 16 amino acids. The CDR3 spells CASSKVDRSRNQPQHF. The DNA of the CDR3 is TGTGCCAGCAGCAAAGTGGACAGGTCCCGCAATCAGCCCCAGCATTTT.

V usage is TRBV25-1 and J usage is TRBJ1-3; 10 bases line up with TRBD1. CDR1 and CDR2 from the germline V gene are MGHDK and SYGVNS. The V segment lost 1 base and the J segment 10 bases; nucleotides outside the gene matches: 10. The CDR3 runs to 16 residues. CDR3 in amino acids: CASSEWTGGLFGTIYF. CDR3 nucleotides: TGTGCCAGCAGTGAATGGACAGGGGGGTTATTCGGAACCATATATTTT.

V and J are TRBV2 and TRBJ1-2; TRBD1 matches 7 bases. The CDR3 has 15 amino acids. The germline CDR1 and CDR2 sequences are SNHLY and FYNNEI. The V segment lost 5 bases and the J segment 4 bases; nucleotides outside the gene matches: 10. CDR3 DNA: TGTGCCAGCAGTCGCGGACAGGACTCCAGCTATGGCTACACCTTC. Its translation is CASSRGQDSSYGYTF.

The chain carries TRBV18 and TRBJ1-1; 8 bases fit TRBD1. V shed 2 bases and J 6 bases; nucleotides not matched to a gene: 2. The germline V gene has CDR1 KGHSH and CDR2 LQKENI. This CDR3 spans 13 amino acids. CDR3 in amino acids: CASSPDRGAEAFF. CDR3 DNA: TGTGCCAGCTCACCAGACAGGGGCGCTGAAGCTTTCTTT.

This chain connects TRBV7-2 to TRBJ1-1; possible D gene TRBD1, 5 bases. Trimming took 5 bases from V and 1 from J, leaving 11 bases between them. Germline V gene lookup returns CDR1 SGHTA and CDR2 FQGNSA. CDR3 length: 14 residues. The CDR3 here is CASSLGRQNTEAFF. As DNA, the CDR3 is TGTGCCAGCAGCCTGGGACGGCAGAACACTGAAGCTTTCTTT. The whole variable domain, filled in from reference TRBV7-2 and TRBJ1-1, reads GAGVSQSPSNKVTEKGKDVELRCDPISGHTALYWYRQSLGQGLEFLIYFQGNSAPDKSGLPSDRFSAERTGGSVSTLTIQRTQQEDSAVYLCASSLGRQNTEAFFGQGTRLTVV.

This chain links TRBV11-3 with TRBJ2-3, with a tentative D call TRBD1 (6 bases). Looked up from germline, CDR1 is SGHNT and CDR2 is YENEEA. V lost 5 bases, J lost 7 bases, and 19 bases lay in between. The CDR3 has 15 amino acids. CDR3 DNA sequence: TGTGCCAGCAGCCCCGGTGGGGGCAGAGGTTATACGCAGTATTTT. Its protein product is CASSPGGGRGYTQYF.

J is TRBJ2-4 and V is TRBV4-1; weak D call: TRBD1 (5 bases). V shed 4 bases and J shed 8 bases, with 18 bases lying between them. There are 15 residues in the CDR3. The germline V gene has CDR1 MGHRA and CDR2 YSYEKL. CDR3 protein: CASSPGILQRDIQYF. As DNA, the CDR3 is TGCGCCAGCAGCCCAGGGATCCTCCAGCGCGACATTCAGTACTTC.

The V call is TRBV5-1, the J call TRBJ1-6, with 8 bases aligning to TRBD1. The V segment lost 3 bases and the J segment 0 bases; nucleotides outside the gene matches: 11. The CDR3 is made up of 19 amino acids. Germline CDR1 and CDR2: SGHRS and YFSETQ. The CDR3 DNA follows: TGCGCCAGCAGCTCTGGACAGGGTGGCGTTTTCTCCTATAATTCACCCCTCCACTTT. Residues: CASSSGQGGVFSYNSPLHF.

V usage is TRBV2 and J usage is TRBJ2-1; no firm D call. V was clipped by 5 bases and J by 0 bases, with 11 bases between them. Germline-derived CDR1 and CDR2 are SNHLY and FYNNEI. This CDR3 has 15 amino acids. CDR3 coding DNA: TGTGCCAGCAGTCCCGATGGCCGCTCCTACAATGAGCAGTTCTTC. Protein product: CASSPDGRSYNEQFF. The whole variable domain, remainder taken from reference TRBV2 and TRBJ2-1, is EPEVTQTPSHQVTQMGQEVILRCVPISNHLYFYWYRQILGQKVEFLVSFYNNEISEKSEIFDDQFSVERPDGSNFTLKIRSTKLEDSAMYFCASSPDGRSYNEQFFGPGTRLTVL.

The chain employs TRBV27 and TRBJ1-6; no clear D gene. Germline V gives CDR1 MNHEY, CDR2 SMNVEV (reference sequence). Trimming shortened V by 2 bases and J by 10 bases, and 9 bases separated the two germline ends. This CDR3 comprises 13 residues. Written as DNA, the CDR3 is TGTGCCAGCAGTTTAGTCCTGGAATCACCCCTCCACTTT. Translated: CASSLVLESPLHF.

This chain joins TRBV5-1 and TRBJ2-2; TRBD1 matches 10 bases. The length of the CDR3 is 16 residues. The trim removed 0 bases at V and 5 bases at J, leaving 4 bases unmatched. Germline assignment: CDR1 SGHRS and CDR2 YFSETQ. The CDR3 is CASSLARTGGTGELFF. The CDR3, as DNA: TGCGCCAGCAGCTTGGCTCGGACAGGGGGAACCGGGGAGCTGTTTTTT.

The rearrangement links TRBV19 to TRBJ1-1; no firm D call. Trimming shortened V by 0 bases and J by 10 bases, and 12 bases separated the two germline ends. This CDR3 comprises 13 residues. Germline V gene sequence: CDR1 LNHDA, CDR2 SQIVND (reference sequence). DNA for the CDR3: TGTGCCAGTAGTATAGATCGAATGGGAAGAGCTTTCTTT. Amino acid sequence: CASSIDRMGRAFF.

In DNA, the CDR3 is TGTGCCAGTAGTAAAACTCAACGACTCGGCAATGAGCAGTTCTTC. It translates to CASSKTQRLGNEQFF. The J gene is TRBJ2-1, the V gene TRBV19; no firm D call. From germline, CDR1 is LNHDA and CDR2 SQIVND (reference sequence). With 4 bases removed from V and 6 bases from J, the gap between germline ends came to 16 bases. The CDR3 has 15 residues.

The chain links TRBV6-5 to TRBJ2-7; 8 nucleotides match TRBD1. Germline CDR1 and CDR2: MNHEY and SVGAGI. This CDR3 has 15 amino acids. The V segment lost 6 bases and the J segment 3 bases; nucleotides outside the gene matches: 10. The CDR3 loop is CASSPDRGSFYEQYF. In DNA form, the CDR3 reads TGTGCCAGCAGCCCAGACAGGGGATCTTTCTACGAGCAGTACTTC.

The chain employs TRBV4-1 and TRBJ1-5; D perhaps matches TRBD1 (5 bases). The CDR3 consists of 13 residues. V was shortened by 0 bases and J by 7 bases, with 7 bases between the two germline ends. CDR1 and CDR2 (germline): MGHRA, YSYEKL. The CDR3: CASSQDRVQPQHF. CDR3 DNA: TGCGCCAGCAGCCAAGACAGGGTACAGCCCCAGCATTTT.

The chain combines TRBV2 with TRBJ1-1, with 7 bases lining up with TRBD1. This CDR3 has 14 residues. The ends lost 3 bases at V and 7 bases at J; junction bases unmatched: 8. Germline V gene data show CDR1 as SNHLY and CDR2 as FYNNEI. CDR3 loop: CASSESRGGGEAFF. The CDR3 DNA reads TGTGCCAGCAGTGAGTCGAGAGGGGGCGGTGAAGCTTTCTTT.

This chain joins TRBV2 and TRBJ2-4; 11 bases align to TRBD2. The germline V gene encodes CDR1 SNHLY and CDR2 FYNNEI. Trimming at V came to 8 bases and at J to 5 bases, leaving 11 bases not matched to a gene. This CDR3 region has 16 residues. The CDR3 region is CASSSISGGAQNIQYF. CDR3 DNA: TGTGCCAGCTCCAGCATTAGCGGGGGGGCCCAAAACATTCAGTACTTC.